This is a list of T cell receptor beta chains from one sample in a study of T cell responses to AZD1222 COVID-19 vaccine. Generated by immunoSEQ multiplex PCR, the TCRdb table keeps only in-frame clones and is missing some. The sample includes 95,000 to 100,000 clones, about 90% of them seen just once. The specimen comprised peripheral blood, sampled on day 0 of AZD1222 vaccination. Receptor source: an adult in good health. Both conserved end residues are part of each CDR3. The D gene is left open where the match is weak. Rows give clone size only sometimes, using once, few, many, or a class for an expanded clone.

>.|.|TRBV28|TRBJ2-1
TGTGCCAGCAGTTTGATGGGGAGCTCCTACAATGAGCAGTTCTTC
CASSLMGSSYNEQFF
>.|.|TRBV29-1|TRBJ1-3
TGCAGCGGAAGGGTAGGGGCTGGAAACACCATATATTTT
CSGRVGAGNTIYF
>.|few|TRBV7-8|TRBJ1-1
TGTGCCAGCAGCCTATACAGTGACTTGAACACTGAAGCTTTCTTT
CASSLYSDLNTEAFF
>TRBD1|.|TRBV29-1|TRBJ1-1
TGCAGCGTTGCCGCAGGGGGAAACACTGAAGCTTTCTTT
CSVAAGGNTEAFF
>.|few|TRBV7-2|TRBJ1-5
TGTGCCAGCAGCTTAGAGGGTATGCAGCCCCAGCATTTT
CASSLEGMQPQHF
>TRBD1|.|TRBV10-3|TRBJ1-6
TGTGCCACCACAGGGGGCCAGGGGGAGTCACCCCTCCACTTT
CATTGGQGESPLHF
>TRBD1|.|TRBV7-9|TRBJ2-1
TGTGCCAGCAGCTTGGGGGACAGGGGGATCACCAATGAGCAGTTCTTC
CASSLGDRGITNEQFF
>TRBD1|once|TRBV9|TRBJ2-7
TGTGCCAGCAGCTTGGGACAGGGAGTCCGCGAGCAGTACTTC
CASSLGQGVREQYF
>TRBD2|once|TRBV7-8|TRBJ2-5
TGTGCCAGCAGCCGGCCGGGACTAGCGGAGACCCAGTACTTC
CASSRPGLAETQYF
>.|.|TRBV30|TRBJ1-2
TGTGCCTGGAATCCGGACAGCGCCTATGGCTACACCTTC
CAWNPDSAYGYTF
>.|.|TRBV18|TRBJ2-5
TGTGCCAGCTCACCACAACTCCAAGAGACCCAGTACTTC
CASSPQLQETQYF
>TRBD1|once|TRBV3-1/TRBV3-2|TRBJ1-5
TGTGCCAGCAGCCAAGGGGGACAGGCGGGCAATCAGCCCCAGCATTTT
CASSQGGQAGNQPQHF
>.|.|TRBV29-1|TRBJ2-7
TGCAGCGTTGAAGGCTCAGGGAACAACTACGAGCAGTACTTC
CSVEGSGNNYEQYF
>TRBD1|few|TRBV27|TRBJ2-7
TGTGCCAGCAGTCCCATCCCCGGGACAGGGGCCTACGAGCAGTACTTC
CASSPIPGTGAYEQYF
>.|.|TRBV6-5|TRBJ2-7
TGTGCCACCGGGACTTTTGCCTCCTACGAGCAGTACTTC
CATGTFASYEQYF
>.|.|TRBV28|TRBJ2-7
TGTGCCAGCAGCTCCCCTGTGGCAGGTCTTTCCTACGAGCAGTACTTC
CASSSPVAGLSYEQYF
>TRBD1|once|TRBV7-2|TRBJ1-2
TGTGCCAGCAGCAACACACAGGGGGCGCATGGCTACACCTTC
CASSNTQGAHGYTF
>.|.|TRBV5-1|TRBJ1-1
TGCGCCAGCAGCTTGTCAGGCAGTCGGACTGAAGCTTTCTTT
CASSLSGSRTEAFF
>.|.|TRBV6-2/TRBV6-3|TRBJ1-2
TGTGCCAGCAGTTACCTGGGTTCCTATGGCTACACCTTC
CASSYLGSYGYTF
>TRBD1|.|TRBV10-1|TRBJ2-5
TGCGCCAGCAGTGACCGGACAGGGCGAGAGACCCAGTACTTC
CASSDRTGRETQYF
>.|.|TRBV7-2|TRBJ1-3
TGTGCCAGCAGCTTGCCAATTGGAAACACCATATATTTT
CASSLPIGNTIYF
>TRBD1|.|TRBV18|TRBJ2-6
TGTGCCAGCTCACTCGGACAGGGATCAAGCTCTGGGGCCAACGTCCTGACTTTC
CASSLGQGSSSGANVLTF